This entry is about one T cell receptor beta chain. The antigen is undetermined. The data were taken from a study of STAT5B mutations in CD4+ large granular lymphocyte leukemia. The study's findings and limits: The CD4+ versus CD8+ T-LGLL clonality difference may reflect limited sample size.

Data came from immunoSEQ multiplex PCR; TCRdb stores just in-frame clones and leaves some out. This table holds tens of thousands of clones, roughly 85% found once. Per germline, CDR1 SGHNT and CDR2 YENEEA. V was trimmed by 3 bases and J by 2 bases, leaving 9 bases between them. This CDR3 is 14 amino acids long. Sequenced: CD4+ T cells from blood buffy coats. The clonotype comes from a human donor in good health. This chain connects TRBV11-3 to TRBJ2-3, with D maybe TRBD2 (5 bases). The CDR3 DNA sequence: TGTGCCAGCAGCTTTGAGGGAGACACAGATACGCAGTATTTT. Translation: CASSFEGDTDTQYF.